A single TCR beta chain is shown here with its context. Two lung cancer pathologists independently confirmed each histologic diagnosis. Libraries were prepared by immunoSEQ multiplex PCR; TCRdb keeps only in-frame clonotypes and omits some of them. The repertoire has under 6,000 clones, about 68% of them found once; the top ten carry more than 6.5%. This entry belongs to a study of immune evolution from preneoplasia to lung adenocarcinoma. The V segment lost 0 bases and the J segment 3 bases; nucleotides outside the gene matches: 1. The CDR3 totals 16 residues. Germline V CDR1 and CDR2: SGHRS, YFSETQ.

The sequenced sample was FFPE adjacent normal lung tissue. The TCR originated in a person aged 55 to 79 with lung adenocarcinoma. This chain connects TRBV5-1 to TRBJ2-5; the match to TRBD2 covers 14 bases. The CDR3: CASSLEGLAGEETQYF. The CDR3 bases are TGCGCCAGCAGCTTGGAGGGACTAGCGGGAGAAGAGACCCAGTACTTC.